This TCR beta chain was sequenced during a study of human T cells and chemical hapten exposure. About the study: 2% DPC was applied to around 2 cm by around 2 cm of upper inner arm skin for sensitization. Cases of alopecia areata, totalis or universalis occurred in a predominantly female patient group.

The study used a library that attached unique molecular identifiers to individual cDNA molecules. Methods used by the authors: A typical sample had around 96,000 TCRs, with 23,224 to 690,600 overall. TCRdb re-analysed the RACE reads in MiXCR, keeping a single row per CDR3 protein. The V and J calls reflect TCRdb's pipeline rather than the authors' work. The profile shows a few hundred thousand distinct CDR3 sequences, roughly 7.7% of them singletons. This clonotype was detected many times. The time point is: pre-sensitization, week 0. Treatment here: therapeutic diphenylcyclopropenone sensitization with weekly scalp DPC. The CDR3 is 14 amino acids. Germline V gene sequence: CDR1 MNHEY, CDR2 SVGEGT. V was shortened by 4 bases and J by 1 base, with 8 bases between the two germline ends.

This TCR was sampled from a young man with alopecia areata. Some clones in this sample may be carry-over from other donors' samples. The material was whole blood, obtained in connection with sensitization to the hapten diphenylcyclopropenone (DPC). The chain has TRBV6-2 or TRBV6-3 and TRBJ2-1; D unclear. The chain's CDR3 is CASSWVPSYNEQFF. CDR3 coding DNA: TGTGCCAGCAGTTGGGTCCCGTCCTACAATGAGCAGTTCTTC.